A selection of T cell receptor beta chains follows, all from one sample in a study of post-analysis software for immune sequencing data. TCRdb independently ran MiXCR on the PCR reads; one entry per CDR3 protein. Of around 250,000 distinct CDR3 sequences detected, about 40% appear once; the ten largest clones hold around 5.2%. Input material: blood. The receptors shown here come from a girl aged 5 to 17 with multiple sclerosis. CDR3s include the opening cysteine and the closing phenylalanine or tryptophan. Each record gives: V gene, D gene, clone size, J gene, CDR3 protein, CDR3 DNA. D genes are given only for firm matches. Expanded clones are given a class, and other clones once, few, many or no size at all.

V gene: TRBV11-2
D gene: TRBD1
clone size: many
J gene: TRBJ2-5
CDR3 protein: CASTRRDRGRQETQYF
CDR3 DNA: TGTGCCAGCACCCGCCGGGACAGGGGACGCCAAGAGACCCAGTACTTC

V gene: TRBV7-8
D gene: -
clone size: few
J gene: TRBJ1-4
CDR3 protein: CASSLEPEKLFF
CDR3 DNA: TGTGCCAGCAGCTTAGAACCCGAAAAACTGTTTTTT

V gene: TRBV28
D gene: -
clone size: -
J gene: TRBJ1-2
CDR3 protein: CASSFRETYGYTF
CDR3 DNA: TGTGCCAGCAGTTTTCGGGAGACCTATGGCTACACCTTC

V gene: TRBV9
D gene: -
clone size: many
J gene: TRBJ2-1
CDR3 protein: CASSVRPSATPSYNEQFF
CDR3 DNA: TGTGCCAGCAGCGTAAGACCTAGCGCAACACCATCCTACAATGAGCAGTTCTTC

V gene: TRBV6-1
D gene: TRBD2
clone size: -
J gene: TRBJ2-1
CDR3 protein: CASSGGGLGVGNEQFF
CDR3 DNA: TGTGCCAGCAGTGGGGGAGGACTAGGAGTGGGCAATGAGCAGTTCTTC

V gene: TRBV29-1
D gene: TRBD1
clone size: few
J gene: TRBJ2-5
CDR3 protein: CSGTGGGETQYF
CDR3 DNA: TGCAGCGGGACAGGGGGCGGAGAGACCCAGTACTTC

V gene: TRBV20-1
D gene: TRBD2
clone size: -
J gene: TRBJ2-1
CDR3 protein: CSASGSAGGRDNEQFF
CDR3 DNA: TGCAGTGCTAGCGGGTCGGCGGGAGGCCGAGACAATGAGCAGTTCTTC

V gene: TRBV5-6
D gene: -
clone size: few
J gene: TRBJ2-7
CDR3 protein: CAGSLGDGFSGYEQYF
CDR3 DNA: TGTGCCGGCAGCTTGGGGGACGGGTTTTCAGGGTACGAGCAGTACTTC

V gene: TRBV12-3/TRBV12-4
D gene: -
clone size: many
J gene: TRBJ2-5
CDR3 protein: CASSLGQILQETQYF
CDR3 DNA: TGTGCCAGCAGTTTGGGGCAGATACTCCAAGAGACCCAGTACTTC

V gene: TRBV15
D gene: -
clone size: many
J gene: TRBJ1-2
CDR3 protein: CATSRDRSTRIYGYTF
CDR3 DNA: TGTGCCACCAGCAGAGATCGATCAACCAGGATTTATGGCTACACCTTC

V gene: TRBV27
D gene: -
clone size: -
J gene: TRBJ2-7
CDR3 protein: CVSTPAGERYEQYF
CDR3 DNA: TGTGTCAGCACTCCTGCAGGGGAACGGTACGAGCAGTACTTC

V gene: TRBV20-1
D gene: TRBD2
clone size: -
J gene: TRBJ2-3
CDR3 protein: CSARDRSLAGVHFSTDTQYF
CDR3 DNA: TGCAGTGCTAGAGATCGGTCCCTAGCGGGAGTCCATTTTAGCACAGATACGCAGTATTTT

V gene: TRBV4-1
D gene: -
clone size: many
J gene: TRBJ2-1
CDR3 protein: CASSQDRLYNEQFF
CDR3 DNA: TGCGCCAGCAGCCAAGATCGCCTCTACAATGAGCAGTTCTTC

V gene: TRBV12-5
D gene: -
clone size: -
J gene: TRBJ2-3
CDR3 protein: CASTGLEADTQYF
CDR3 DNA: TGTGCTAGTACGGGGCTAGAGGCAGATACGCAGTATTTT

V gene: TRBV5-1
D gene: -
clone size: many
J gene: TRBJ2-4
CDR3 protein: CASSSPGADLAKNIQYF
CDR3 DNA: TGCGCCAGCAGCTCCCCAGGGGCAGATCTAGCCAAAAACATTCAGTACTTC

V gene: TRBV7-6
D gene: -
clone size: -
J gene: TRBJ2-3
CDR3 protein: CASSFRMGTDTQYF
CDR3 DNA: TGTGCCAGCAGCTTCAGGATGGGTACAGATACGCAGTATTTT